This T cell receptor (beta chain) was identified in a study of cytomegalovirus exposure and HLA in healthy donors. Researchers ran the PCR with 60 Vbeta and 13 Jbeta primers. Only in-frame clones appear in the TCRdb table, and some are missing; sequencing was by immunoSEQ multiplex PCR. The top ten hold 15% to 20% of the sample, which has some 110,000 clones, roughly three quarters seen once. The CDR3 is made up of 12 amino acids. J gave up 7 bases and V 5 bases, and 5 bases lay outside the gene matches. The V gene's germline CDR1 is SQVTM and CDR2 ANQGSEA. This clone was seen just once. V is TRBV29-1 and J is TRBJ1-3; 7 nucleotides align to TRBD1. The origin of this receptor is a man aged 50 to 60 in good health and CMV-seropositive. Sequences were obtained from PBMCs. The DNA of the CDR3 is TGCAGCGTTCGGCAGGGGGACAACACCATATATTTT. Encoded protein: CSVRQGDNTIYF.